The T cell receptor (beta chain) under discussion was sequenced for a study of sequential checkpoint blockade in melanoma (dated by TCRdb to about 2019). Context from the whole study: In a 1:1 randomization, patients received either first-line nivolumab then ipilimumab (arm A) or ipilimumab then nivolumab (arm B). Maintenance nivolumab came after each of the two trial sequences. Overall study results and their limits: The model for predicting response that combines TCR metrics with mutation burden needs to be validated in larger, independent patient cohorts.

Interpreted using the paper, the treatment or condition label stands for: randomized to nivolumab then ipilimumab (arm A) or the reverse (arm B). None of the trial patients had been given prior DNA-damaging chemotherapy. Thawed PBMCs were sorted on a FACS Aria II flow cytometer to isolate live CD3+CD8+ cells negative for CD19 and CD56. Samples came from patients with melanoma in CheckMate 064, a randomized, open-label phase II trial of sequential checkpoint blockade. Leukapheresis was used to collect peripheral blood mononuclear cells, which were then purified with Ficoll-Paque and frozen in human serum with 10% DMSO. Right after sorting, the blood CD3+CD8+ cells were verified to be >95% pure, and DNA extraction followed. To note about this clone: Its antigen has not been determined. No per-base quality is available; no much larger clone lies one base away.

The germline V gene yields MDHEN for CDR1 and SYDVKM for CDR2. V is shortened by 5 bases, J by 0 bases, and the region joining them spans 17 bases. Spanning cysteine to phenylalanine, the CDR3 consists of 16 amino acids. The kept DNA is CDR3 alone, 48 bases in frame from the first base. TCRbeta CDR3 regions were immunosequenced from genomic DNA with the immunoSEQ Assay. Prior to high-throughput sequencing, genomic DNA was amplified by bias-controlled multiplex PCR. The paper's data handling went like this. To quantify the absolute abundance of each unique TCRbeta CDR3 region, the sequences were collapsed and filtered. Clonality, defined as 1 minus Pielou's evenness, was calculated using only productive rearrangements. A previously published method was used to identify clones whose frequencies were significantly greater in on-treatment samples than in baseline samples. Not all clones reach the TCRdb copy of this immuneACCESS table, which keeps in-frame sequences only. Checked studies attribute under half of the gap to unresolved V genes and leave the rest unexplained. V, J and clone size were drawn from that table, and D and trimming were deduced from the DNA. This sample lists just over 9,000 clones; around three fifths were detected once. Roughly 40% of the sample is held by the ten biggest clonotypes.

Source: CD8+ T cells sorted from blood (inferred from file names), taken from a patient given nivolumab and ipilimumab in sequence. The source is a human donor with melanoma. The chain uses TRBV28 and TRBJ2-7; TRBD1 is a possible D gene, resting on 5 matching bases. In nucleotide form, the sequence is TGTGCCAGCAGTCCACGCAAAGGGGCTGGCTCCTACGAGCAGTACTTC. Its product reads: CASSPRKGAGSYEQYF.